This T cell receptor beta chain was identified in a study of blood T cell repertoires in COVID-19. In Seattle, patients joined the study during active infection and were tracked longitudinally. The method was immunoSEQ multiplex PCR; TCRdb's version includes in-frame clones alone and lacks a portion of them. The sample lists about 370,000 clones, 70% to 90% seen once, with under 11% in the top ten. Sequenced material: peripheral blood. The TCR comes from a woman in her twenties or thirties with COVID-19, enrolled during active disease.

The CDR3 reads CASSTPPAGEQYF. The CDR3, as DNA: TGTGCCAGCAGTACGCCCCCGGCAGGCGAGCAGTACTTC. The chain couples TRBV6-6 to TRBJ2-7; D not certain. Looked up from germline, CDR1 is MNHNY and CDR2 is SVGAGI (reference sequence). The V end was cut by 5 bases, the J end by 6 bases, with 14 bases between. This CDR3 has 13 amino acids.